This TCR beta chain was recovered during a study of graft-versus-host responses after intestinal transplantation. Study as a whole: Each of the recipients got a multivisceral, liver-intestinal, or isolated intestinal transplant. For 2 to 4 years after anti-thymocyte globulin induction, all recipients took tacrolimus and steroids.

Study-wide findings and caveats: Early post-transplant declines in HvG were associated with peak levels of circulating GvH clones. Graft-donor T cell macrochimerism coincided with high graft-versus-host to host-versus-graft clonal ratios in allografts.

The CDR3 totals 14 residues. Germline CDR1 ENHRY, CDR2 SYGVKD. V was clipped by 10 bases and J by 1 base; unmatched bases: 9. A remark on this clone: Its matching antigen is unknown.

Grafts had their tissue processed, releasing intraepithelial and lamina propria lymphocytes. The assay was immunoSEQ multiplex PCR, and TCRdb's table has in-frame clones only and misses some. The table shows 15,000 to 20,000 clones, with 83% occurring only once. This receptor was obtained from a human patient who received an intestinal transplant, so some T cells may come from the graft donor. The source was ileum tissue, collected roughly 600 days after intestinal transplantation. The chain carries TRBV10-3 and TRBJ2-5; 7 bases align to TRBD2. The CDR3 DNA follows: TGTGCCACGCAGGACCTAGCGGCCCAAGAGACCCAGTACTTC. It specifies CATQDLAAQETQYF.